This TCR beta chain was retrieved from a study of blood T cells in healthy people across ages. This CDR3 contains 14 residues. Germline V lookup: CDR1 MNHNY, CDR2 SVGAGI (reference sequence). V lost 6 bases, J lost 8 bases, and 7 bases stayed unmatched. Using a J-beta primer mix together with a sample-barcoded 5' primer, a second PCR was run for about 6 to 12 cycles. Each cDNA molecule carried a tag from a template-switch adaptor that contained 12 random nucleotides. Via MiXCR, TCRdb re-called the 5' RACE reads, giving one row per CDR3 protein. The sample has about 780,000 distinct CDR3 sequences, approximately 59% seen once.

V and J are TRBV6-6 and TRBJ2-1; 10 nucleotides match TRBD1. The receptor comes from a man aged 25-40 years in good health. Sequencing was done on a sample of blood. The CDR3 region has the DNA TGTGCCAGCAGGAGACAGGGGGCCGAGGATGAGCAGTTCTTC. Residues: CASRRQGAEDEQFF.